Shown below are 4 T cell receptor beta chains from a single sample sequenced in a study of T cells in localized non-small cell lung cancer. TCRdb keeps only in-frame clones here, not all; method: immunoSEQ multiplex PCR. Counted here are about 2,900 clones, just over 35% occurring once; the ten biggest clones make up 18%. This specimen consisted of lung tumor tissue, obtained before any cancer treatment. These TCRs come from a male donor older than 55 with stage I squamous cell lung carcinoma.

The CDR3 region has the DNA TGTGCCTGGAAGCCGGAGGGCGTCCCATACAATGAGCAGTTCTTC. It is translated as CAWKPEGVPYNEQFF. The chain joins TRBV30 to TRBJ2-1; a possible D gene is TRBD2 (6 bases). Germline V CDR1 and CDR2: GTSNPN, SVGIG (reference sequence). Deletions cut 4 bases from V and 4 bases from J, with 17 bases between. The length of the CDR3 is 15 residues.

CDR3 in amino acids: CASIFRVGEAFF. The CDR3 bases are TGTGCCAGCATCTTCAGGGTCGGTGAAGCTTTCTTT. The V and J genes are TRBV28 and TRBJ1-1; weak D call: TRBD1 (5 bases). Germline CDR1 and CDR2: MDHEN and SYDVKM. This CDR3 is 12 amino acids long. V lost 7 bases and J 7 bases, leaving 13 bases between the germline ends.

Only a few counts were recorded for this clone. The chain recombines TRBV14 with TRBJ2-2; D gene ambiguous. The CDR3 contains 15 residues. Germline V gene data show CDR1 as SGHDN and CDR2 as FVKESK. The V gene lost 0 bases and the J gene lost 9 bases, with 14 bases spanning the gap. The CDR3 bases are TGTGCCAGCAGCCAAGATTTTGGCTCACCACGGGAGCTGTTTTTT. This gives the protein CASSQDFGSPRELFF.

On this clone itself: A junction end diverges from the germline sequence, so it may reflect a read error. The chain carries TRBV30 and TRBJ1-1; D possibly corresponds to TRBD1 (6 bases). There are 14 residues in the CDR3. CDR1 and CDR2 (germline): GTSNPN, SVGIG (reference sequence). CDR3 protein: CAWTRQEPNIEAFF. As DNA, the CDR3 is TGTGCCTGGACCAGACAGGAACCAAACATTGAAGCTTTCTTT.